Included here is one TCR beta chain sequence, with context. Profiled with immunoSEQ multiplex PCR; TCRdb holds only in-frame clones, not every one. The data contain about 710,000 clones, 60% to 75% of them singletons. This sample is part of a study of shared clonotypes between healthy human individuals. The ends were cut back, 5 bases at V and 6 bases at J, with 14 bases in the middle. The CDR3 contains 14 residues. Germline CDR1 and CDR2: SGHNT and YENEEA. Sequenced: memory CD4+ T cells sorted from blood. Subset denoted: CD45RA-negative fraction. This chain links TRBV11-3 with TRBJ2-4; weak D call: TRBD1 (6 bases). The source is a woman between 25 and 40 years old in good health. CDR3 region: CASSTGTFPNIQYF. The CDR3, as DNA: TGTGCCAGCAGCACTGGGACATTTCCAAACATTCAGTACTTC.